This T cell receptor beta chain was recovered during a study of blood T cell repertoires in COVID-19. Using immunoSEQ multiplex PCR, the repertoire was profiled, and TCRdb retains in-frame clones only, with some absent. This table has 130,000 to 150,000 clones, over 70% appearing once. Residents of about two dozen US areas, aged about 18 to 95 years, made up the participants. Among Cohort 3 donors, those recovered had two negative PCRs, clearance, or symptom resolution. The germline V gene encodes CDR1 MDHEN and CDR2 SYDVKM. The CDR3 length is 12 residues. On this clone: At one of its ends the junction is not consistent with the germline gene, which may arise from a read error.

The specimen was PBMCs or T cells enriched from blood (not recorded which). This rearrangement joins TRBV28 to TRBJ1-1; 10 bases agree with TRBD1. This clonotype was obtained from a man aged 55 to 70 who had recovered from COVID-19. Written as DNA, the CDR3 is TGTGCCAGCAGTTCCGGAACCCTGGACAGGGGGTTT. Its protein product is CASSSGTLDRGF.